The T cell receptor beta chain described here comes from a study of blood T cell repertoires in COVID-19. Study details: Acute and convalescent COVID-19 samples came from the United States, Italy and Spain.

Libraries were prepared by immunoSEQ multiplex PCR; TCRdb keeps only in-frame clonotypes and omits some of them. The table records 300,000 to 350,000 clones, roughly 85% of them present only once. CDR3 length: 17 residues. V lost 0 bases and J lost 5; bases outside the gene matches: 7. Germline V gives CDR1 LGHNA, CDR2 YSLEER. This TCR derives from a young man who had recovered from COVID-19. The sequenced sample consisted of PBMCs or T cells enriched from blood (not recorded which). The rearrangement links TRBV4-3 to TRBJ2-1, with 10 bases matching TRBD2. The CDR3 DNA follows: TGCGCCAGCAGCCAAGAGGAGGGACTAGCGCCTAACAATGAGCAGTTCTTC. Translation: CASSQEEGLAPNNEQFF.